This record looks at one TCR beta chain sequence and its context. This entry comes from a study of blood T cell repertoires in COVID-19. Study-level information: Both acute and convalescent COVID-19 samples were obtained from the United States, Italy and Spain. From T cells, B-cell-depleted T cells, or PBMCs came the material, which was cDNA or gDNA.

CDR3 length: 16 amino acids. Original analysis: The authors estimated nucleated cell counts from reference gene primer amplification. Repertoires were generated with immunoSEQ multiplex PCR, while TCRdb's copy carries only in-frame clones and drops some. Clonal size and the V and J genes are those of that table, whereas D and trimming came from the DNA. The repertoire holds 90,000 to 120,000 clones, with 85% to 90% as singletons. J is TRBJ1-5 and V is TRBV7-5. TRBV7-5 corresponds to a pseudogene. This TCR was recovered from a man aged 50 or older with acute or convalescent COVID-19. The sample comprised peripheral blood. This chain's CDR3 is CVRSSGGAGEYQPQHF. In DNA form, the CDR3 reads TGTGTCAGAAGTTCCGGGGGGGCAGGGGAATATCAGCCCCAGCATTTT.